One and the same sample provided the 10 T cell receptor beta chains below, sequenced in a study of cytomegalovirus exposure and HLA in healthy donors. PCR used 60 Vbeta primers and 13 Jbeta primers. This table comes from immunoSEQ multiplex PCR, and its TCRdb copy is limited to in-frame clones, with some not included. The sample consists of around 110,000 clones, around 62% of them appearing once. The sample comprised PBMCs. The receptors come from a woman aged 40 to 50 in good health and CMV-seropositive.

The chain employs TRBV28 and TRBJ1-5, with a tentative D call TRBD1 (5 bases). The V gene lost 6 bases and the J gene lost 2 bases, with 14 bases spanning the gap. The CDR3 extends over 15 amino acids. Germline V gives CDR1 MDHEN, CDR2 SYDVKM. CDR3 loop: CASSSGRRGNQPQHF. The CDR3 DNA sequence: TGTGCCAGCAGCTCGGGCCGCAGGGGCAATCAGCCCCAGCATTTT.

J is TRBJ1-1 and V is TRBV28; D unresolved. Trimming took off 6 bases at V and 1 base at J, with 6 bases between the two ends. The CDR3 contains 12 residues. From germline, CDR1 is MDHEN and CDR2 SYDVKM. The chain's CDR3 is CASSPGNTEAFF. As DNA, the CDR3 is TGTGCCAGCAGCCCAGGGAACACTGAAGCTTTCTTT.

V gene TRBV19 combines with J gene TRBJ2-1; D is unresolved. CDR3 size: 13 residues. The V end lost 5 bases, the J end lost 3 bases, and 8 bases lay between the germline ends. CDR1 is LNHDA and CDR2 is SQIVND in the germline V gene (reference sequence). The CDR3 spells CASSWAGYNEQFF. CDR3 bases: TGTGCCAGTAGTTGGGCAGGCTACAATGAGCAGTTCTTC.

The chain links TRBV4-2 to TRBJ2-5; 12 nucleotides line up with TRBD1. CDR3 length: 16 residues. V lost 0 bases to trimming and J lost 7 bases; unmatched junction nucleotides: 6. Germline V CDR1 and CDR2: LGHNA, YNFKEQ. CDR3 sequence: CASSQDPGQGAGTQYF. In DNA form, the CDR3 reads TGTGCCAGCAGCCAAGACCCGGGACAGGGGGCTGGGACCCAGTACTTC.

This chain uses TRBV7-9 with TRBJ2-7; 13 bases are a match to TRBD2. Germline V gene lookup returns CDR1 SEHNR and CDR2 FQNEAQ (reference sequence). V was pared by 1 base and J by 3 bases, with 12 bases of the junction left unmatched. The CDR3 extends over 19 amino acids. The CDR3 coding sequence is TGTGCCAGCAGCTTAGAAATCGGACTAGCGGGAGCAAACCGCTACGAGCAGTACTTC. Translation: CASSLEIGLAGANRYEQYF.

The chain carries TRBV9 and TRBJ1-3, with TRBD1 identical over 7 bases. J was trimmed by 4 bases and V by 2 bases; bases with no gene match: 6. The CDR3 consists of 15 residues. Germline CDR1 reads SGDLS; CDR2 reads YYNGEE. CDR3 in DNA: TGTGCCAGCAGCGTTGTGGGACAGTTGGGAAACACCATATATTTT. It encodes CASSVVGQLGNTIYF.

CDR3 coding DNA: TGTGCCTGGAGTTCTACAGGGGCAACTAATGAAAAACTGTTTTTT. Translated, it gives CAWSSTGATNEKLFF. This sequence joins TRBV30 and TRBJ1-4; 7 nucleotides agree with TRBD1. Germline V gene data show CDR1 as GTSNPN and CDR2 as SVGIG (reference sequence). Trimming cost V 2 bases and J 0 bases; bases outside gene matches: 3. The CDR3 length is 15 residues.

Concerning this clone itself: Compared with germline, one end of the junction differs, possibly owing to a read error. This chain joins TRBV6-5 and TRBJ1-1, with unresolved D. This CDR3 has 15 residues. Germline CDR1 and CDR2: MNHEY and SVGAGI. CDR3 region: CASSYSTRMNTKAFF. The CDR3 region has the DNA TGTGCCAGCAGTTACTCGACTAGAATGAACACTAAAGCTTTCTTT.

The rearrangement links TRBV27 to TRBJ2-7, with 7 positions matching TRBD1. The CDR3 extends over 15 amino acids. From germline, CDR1 is MNHEY and CDR2 SMNVEV (reference sequence). V gave up 2 bases and J gave up 2 bases; unmatched junction bases: 6. CDR3 sequence reads: CASSLRAGGAYEQYF. The CDR3 region has the DNA TGTGCCAGCAGTTTAAGGGCAGGGGGTGCCTACGAGCAGTACTTC.

V gene TRBV29-1 combines with J gene TRBJ2-7, with 9 bases aligning to TRBD2. CDR1 SQVTM and CDR2 ANQGSEA come from the germline V gene. The trim removed 2 bases at V and 2 bases at J, leaving 22 bases unmatched. The CDR3 runs to 20 residues. CDR3 sequence: CSVEPLRGLAIPPPAYEQYF. The CDR3 coding sequence is TGCAGCGTTGAACCCCTAAGAGGACTAGCGATTCCCCCGCCGGCCTACGAGCAGTACTTC.